A single sample gave rise to the 23 T cell receptor beta chains below, sequenced in a study of blood T cells in healthy people across ages. The use of a sample-barcoded 5' primer and a J-beta primer mix characterized a second PCR of roughly 6 to 12 cycles. TCRdb called the 5' RACE reads again in MiXCR, with one record for every CDR3 protein. The data show 700,000 to 900,000 distinct CDR3 sequences, roughly 24% seen once. This sample also appeared in a second study, on T cells of mothers and their children.

Sample: blood. These receptors originate from a boy between 10 and 17 years old in good health.

This clonotype showed up many times. The chain recombines TRBV5-1 with TRBJ1-1, with D possibly matching TRBD1 (6 bases). Per germline, CDR1 SGHRS and CDR2 YFSETQ. The germline V and J ends were trimmed by 0 bases and 4 bases, with 7 bases remaining between them. There are 13 residues in the CDR3. The CDR3, as DNA: TGCGCCAGCAGCTTGGAGGGGGGCACTGAAGCTTTCTTT. Translation gives CASSLEGGTEAFF.

This chain uses TRBV6-4 with TRBJ1-1; tentatively, D is TRBD1 (5 bases). The V gene's germline CDR1 is MRHNA and CDR2 SNTAGT. V was pared by 6 bases and J by 2 bases, with 16 bases between. The CDR3 length is 15 residues. The CDR3 nucleotides are TGTGCCAGCAGAGACCTCGGGGACCCTAACACTGAAGCTTTCTTT. Translation: CASRDLGDPNTEAFF.

This clonotype was counted only a few times. The gene calls are TRBV3-1 and TRBJ1-2; D gene ambiguous. V was clipped by 1 base and J by 7 bases, with 10 bases between them. CDR1 is LGHDT, CDR2 YNNKEL, per germline (reference sequence). The length of the CDR3 is 13 residues. CDR3: CASSQGPVPGYTF. In DNA, the CDR3 is TGTGCCAGCAGCCAAGGGCCTGTACCTGGCTACACCTTC.

The V call is TRBV12-3 or TRBV12-4, the J call TRBJ1-2; TRBD1 is a possible D gene (6 bases). The CDR3 totals 15 residues. V lost 5 bases, J lost 0 bases, and 13 bases lay in between. CDR3 residues: CASSPQGTTNYGYTF. CDR3 nucleotides: TGTGCCAGCAGTCCCCAGGGGACAACTAACTATGGCTACACCTTC.

This clonotype is a singleton in its sample. The rearrangement joins TRBV7-8 to TRBJ1-1; the D is unclear. The CDR3 runs 13 residues. Germline V gene lookup returns CDR1 SGHVS and CDR2 FQNEAQ. Between the trimmed V and J ends, which lost 1 base and 4 bases, there was a span of 7 bases. The CDR3 reads CASSLETPTEAFF. In DNA form, the CDR3 reads TGTGCCAGCAGCTTAGAGACGCCCACTGAAGCTTTCTTT.

V usage is TRBV27 and J usage is TRBJ1-2, with TRBD1 matching 8 bases. The CDR3 spans 14 residues. The V and J ends lost 8 bases and 6 bases, in that order; junction bases with no gene match: 11. CDR1 and CDR2 (germline): MNHEY, SMNVEV (reference sequence). The CDR3 bases are TGTGCCAGCGGGTCCCTGGACAGGGTAGATGGCTACACCTTC. Translation gives CASGSLDRVDGYTF.

This rearrangement joins TRBV11-1 to TRBJ2-5, with no clear D. The V gene's germline CDR1 is SGHAT and CDR2 FQDESV (reference sequence). V lost 5 bases to trimming and J lost 9 bases, with 25 bases between them. The CDR3 is 16 residues long. The CDR3 nucleotides are TGTGCCAGCAGCCCTCAAGAGGCCCACCCCAGTGGGCCCCAGTACTTC. This codes for CASSPQEAHPSGPQYF.

V and J are TRBV4-2 and TRBJ2-1; tentatively, D is TRBD2 (5 bases). Germline values: CDR1 LGHNA, CDR2 YNFKEQ. Trimming left V 1 base short and J 7 bases short, with 14 bases between. The length of the CDR3 is 15 residues. For the CDR3, the DNA is TGTGCCAGCAGCCAAGGGTCGGGAATAGGGAATGAGCAGTTCTTC. Translation: CASSQGSGIGNEQFF.

This clonotype showed up just a few times. V and J are TRBV6-6 and TRBJ2-7, with 10 bases matching TRBD1. The V segment lost 6 bases and the J segment 4 bases; nucleotides outside the gene matches: 3. The CDR3 covers 13 residues. CDR1 and CDR2 (germline): MNHNY, SVGAGI (reference sequence). CDR3 residues: CASRMDRGYEQYF. The CDR3 DNA is TGTGCCAGCAGGATGGACAGGGGGTACGAGCAGTACTTC.

The chain employs TRBV6-5 and TRBJ2-2; unclear D gene. CDR1 MNHEY and CDR2 SVGAGI come from the germline V gene. V was cut by 6 bases and J by 6 bases, with 11 bases left in between. The CDR3 covers 13 residues. CDR3 amino acids: CASSRTTAGELFF. In DNA form, the CDR3 reads TGTGCCAGCAGCCGTACAACGGCCGGGGAGCTGTTTTTT.

The V call is TRBV14, the J call TRBJ2-5, with a possible D match to TRBD2 (5 bases). The germline V gene has CDR1 SGHDN and CDR2 FVKESK. This CDR3 has 17 amino acids. V lost 0 bases to trimming and J lost 4 bases, with 18 bases between them. CDR3 DNA sequence: TGTGCCAGCAGCCAAGAACGGGGTGGTTTTCCGGGAGAGACCCAGTACTTC. Translation gives CASSQERGGFPGETQYF.

There are a few counts of this clonotype. In nucleotides, the CDR3 is TGTGCCAGCAGCCTTGAGGGGGGGTATGGAGAGACCCAGTACTTC. As protein: CASSLEGGYGETQYF. The chain has TRBV3-1 and TRBJ2-5; tentatively, D is TRBD2 (7 bases). The CDR3 sequence is 15 residues long. The V gene's germline CDR1 is LGHDT and CDR2 YNNKEL (reference sequence). The V and J ends lost 4 bases and 4 bases respectively, with 16 bases between them.

This clonotype was counted a few times. The rearrangement uses TRBV6-5 and TRBJ2-5, with D tentatively TRBD1 or TRBD2 (5 bases each). The CDR3 is 18 residues long. Germline lookup yields CDR1 MNHEY and CDR2 SVGAGI. The V gene lost 0 bases and the J gene lost 1 base, with 18 bases spanning the gap. For the CDR3, the DNA is TGTGCCAGCAGTTACTCGAGAGGCGGACGGGGCTCCCAAGAGACCCAGTACTTC. It specifies CASSYSRGGRGSQETQYF.

The chain is built from TRBV2 and TRBJ1-5; maybe TRBD1 (5 bases). There are 15 residues in the CDR3. Trimming took off 0 bases at V and 4 bases at J, with 10 bases between the two ends. The V gene's germline CDR1 is SNHLY and CDR2 FYNNEI. This chain's CDR3 is CASSEAGGFNQPQHF. As DNA, the CDR3 is TGTGCCAGCAGTGAAGCGGGGGGATTTAATCAGCCCCAGCATTTT.

The V gene is TRBV12-3 or TRBV12-4, the J gene TRBJ2-1; D ambiguous. This CDR3 contains 16 residues. V gave up 2 bases and J gave up 4 bases, with 15 bases separating them. In nucleotides, the CDR3 is TGTGCCAGCAGTTTAAACCCCTCAGGCCATTACAATGAGCAGTTCTTC. Translating it yields CASSLNPSGHYNEQFF.

This clonotype turned up a few times. This CDR3 reads CAIRGLDQGETQYF. CDR3 sequence (DNA): TGTGCCATCAGGGGGCTTGACCAAGGAGAGACCCAGTACTTC. The chain couples TRBV10-3 to TRBJ2-5; possibly TRBD1 for D (5 bases). V gave up 6 bases and J gave up 4 bases, with 15 bases separating them. Per the germline V gene, CDR1 is ENHRY and CDR2 is SYGVKD. The CDR3 contains 14 residues.

This clonotype was seen a handful of times. The DNA for the CDR3 is TGTGCCAGCAGTAGTCCGGCAGGGTGGGGGTCCGGCAAAAACATTCAGTACTTC. The encoded protein is CASSSPAGWGSGKNIQYF. The chain links TRBV6-5 to TRBJ2-4, with D possibly called TRBD1 or TRBD2 (5 bases each). Trimming took 5 bases from V and 3 from J, leaving 23 bases between them. CDR1 is MNHEY and CDR2 is SVGAGI in the germline V gene. The CDR3 is 18 residues long.

The chain recombines TRBV12-5 with TRBJ2-5; D call uncertain. The J call may be in error: the DNA end matches TRBJ2-7 better. Germline CDR1 is LGHNT and CDR2 is FRNRAP. This CDR3 comprises 15 residues. CDR3 residues: CASGLALQNSYEQYF. CDR3 DNA sequence: TGTGCTAGTGGTTTGGCCCTACAAAACTCCTACGAGCAGTACTTC.

This clonotype was counted only a few times. The chain links TRBV3-1 to TRBJ2-1; D ambiguous. The CDR3 contains 15 residues. The V gene lost 0 bases and the J gene lost 2 bases, with 8 bases spanning the gap. CDR1 LGHDT and CDR2 YNNKEL come from the germline V gene (reference sequence). CDR3 nucleotides: TGTGCCAGCAGCCAAGATCCCTCAACCTACAATGAGCAGTTCTTC. It encodes CASSQDPSTYNEQFF.

V and J are TRBV4-1 and TRBJ2-5, with D possibly TRBD2 on 6 matching bases. V was shortened by 1 base and J by 1 base, with 10 bases between the two germline ends. Looked up from germline, CDR1 is MGHRA and CDR2 is YSYEKL. The CDR3 extends over 15 amino acids. CDR3 DNA: TGCGCCAGCAGCCAAGCGGGTAGCGGCCAAGAGACCCAGTACTTC. As protein: CASSQAGSGQETQYF.

This clonotype has only a few counts. V gene TRBV6-1 combines with J gene TRBJ1-6; D uncertain. Trimming removed 8 bases from V and 0 bases from J, with 14 bases in between. The CDR3 sequence is 16 residues long. Germline V gene sequence: CDR1 MNHNS, CDR2 SASEGT. The CDR3 DNA sequence: TGTGCCAGCGGTCCCGGGCCCGACTCCTATAATTCACCCCTCCACTTT. Translated: CASGPGPDSYNSPLHF.

This clonotype was seen a handful of times. The chain employs TRBV20-1 and TRBJ2-1, with 13 positions matching TRBD2. With 6 bases clipped from V and 4 bases from J, the junction kept 6 bases outside the gene matches. The CDR3 has 15 residues. CDR1 and CDR2 (germline): DFQATT, SNEGSKA (reference sequence). CDR3 sequence reads: CSATTSGGVYNEQFF. In DNA form, the CDR3 reads TGCAGTGCCACCACTAGCGGGGGGGTATACAATGAGCAGTTCTTC.

This clonotype showed up just a few times. The J gene is TRBJ2-1, the V gene TRBV20-1; D is undetermined. The assigned J gene may be wrong: the sequence end matches TRBJ2-5 better. Germline V gene sequence: CDR1 DFQATT, CDR2 SNEGSKA (reference sequence). This CDR3 contains 12 residues. CDR3 DNA sequence: TGCAGTGCTAGCAAAACGGAAGAGACCCAGTACTTC. This translates into CSASKTEETQYF.